This TCR beta chain was recorded in a study of T-cell memory formation after mild COVID-19. Turning to the study itself: TCR clusters were mostly donor specific.

Comments on this clonotype: Its antigen is unknown. This may stem from a read error, because a much larger clone lies one nucleotide away.

The germline V gene encodes CDR1 SGHRS and CDR2 YFSETQ. The CDR3 is 15 residues long. 5'RACE with constant-segment primers built TCRalpha and TCRbeta cDNA libraries with UMIs. Via MiXCR, TCRdb re-called the 5' RACE reads, giving one row per CDR3 protein. The sample has roughly 600,000 distinct CDR3 sequences; roughly 18% are singletons. Study findings and constraints: Among contracting clones, CD4+ were mainly CM/EM and CD8+ enriched in EMRA. Contracting clones, day 15 to 85, had balanced CD4/CD8, and later expanders favored CD4+.

The V and J genes are TRBV5-1 and TRBJ1-3, with 10 bases identical to TRBD1. Sequenced: PBMCs or a T cell subset sorted from them (not recorded which). The source of this sequence is an adult woman who had mild COVID-19 (a few samples of this study predate the infection). Cell type and time point are not known. CDR3 amino acids: CASSASGTGANTICF. The CDR3 nucleotides read TGCGCCAGCAGCGCGAGCGGGACAGGGGCAAACACCATATGTTTT.